The clone carrying this T cell receptor (beta chain) turned up a few times. TCRdb re-called the RT-PCR reads through MiXCR, storing one row per CDR3 protein. Here the sample spans about 700,000 distinct CDR3 sequences, 13% to 15% being singletons. This CDR3 is 14 amino acids long. Germline V CDR1 and CDR2: SGHTA, FQGNSA. Trimming removed 7 bases from V and 3 bases from J, with 13 bases in between. V usage is TRBV7-2 and J usage is TRBJ1-5; possibly TRBD1 for D (5 bases). This TCR was sampled from a female donor in good health, serving as a healthy control. Source material: memory CD4+ T cells from blood. The CDR3 is CASTVRGLNQPQHF. The CDR3 DNA follows: TGTGCCAGCACCGTAAGGGGTCTCAATCAGCCCCAGCATTTT.